The 8 T cell receptor beta chains reported below all come from one sample, sequenced in a study of shared clonotypes between healthy human individuals (dated by TCRdb to 2018 to 2020). Library prep was done by the immunoSEQ multiplex PCR assay. As stored in TCRdb, this immuneACCESS dataset retains in-frame rearrangements with V and J assigned. A fraction of the clones does not appear; measured against another copy, unresolved V genes explain less than half of the discrepancy, and the remainder lacks a known reason. For this sample the table gives 2 million to 2.5 million clones, of which 90% to 96% were detected only once. Of the sample, approximately 0.13% is held by the ten largest clones. The sequencing sample was made of naive CD4+ T cells sorted from blood. Read against the paper, the sample's cell subset or site label means: CD45RA+ positively selected. The source of these receptors is a man in his late teens or twenties in good health.

This clone showed up just a few times. The chain employs TRBV19 and TRBJ1-2, with 7 bases identical to TRBD1. The CDR3 sequence is 15 residues long. Germline-derived CDR1 and CDR2 are LNHDA and SQIVND (reference sequence). The J segment lost 3 bases and the V segment lost 5 bases, leaving 9 bases of the junction unmatched. CDR3 sequence reads: CASSPMDRRDYGYTF. The CDR3 DNA follows: TGTGCCAGTAGTCCCATGGACAGGAGGGACTATGGCTACACCTTC.

The gene calls are TRBV6-6 and TRBJ1-5; possible D gene TRBD1, 6 bases. The germline V gene encodes CDR1 MNHNY and CDR2 SVGAGI (reference sequence). The V gene lost 2 bases and the J gene lost 6 bases, with 8 bases spanning the gap. The CDR3 sequence is 13 residues long. CDR3 region: CASSYRQVQPQHF. The CDR3 coding sequence is TGTGCCAGCAGTTACAGACAGGTTCAGCCCCAGCATTTT.

This chain connects TRBV14 to TRBJ1-4; unclear D gene. This CDR3 has 14 amino acids. Germline loops: CDR1 SGHDN, CDR2 FVKESK. The V gene lost 4 bases and the J gene lost 8 bases, with 14 bases spanning the gap. CDR3 coding DNA: TGTGCCAGCAGCCCCTTCTTAGGAGGGGAAAAACTGTTTTTT. Residues: CASSPFLGGEKLFF.

V usage is TRBV2 and J usage is TRBJ2-7; 7 bases match TRBD1. V shed 3 bases, J shed 7 bases, and the junction held 3 bases outside the gene matches. This CDR3 spans 12 amino acids. Germline CDR1 reads SNHLY; CDR2 reads FYNNEI. The CDR3: CASSEGQPEQYF. DNA for the CDR3: TGTGCCAGCAGTGAGGGACAGCCGGAGCAGTACTTC. Looking up the rest from reference TRBV2 and TRBJ2-7 gives the full variable domain: EPEVTQTPSHQVTQMGQEVILRCVPISNHLYFYWYRQILGQKVEFLVSFYNNEISEKSEIFDDQFSVERPDGSNFTLKIRSTKLEDSAMYFCASSEGQPEQYFGPGTRLTVT.

V gene TRBV7-8 combines with J gene TRBJ1-2; maybe TRBD1 (5 bases). This CDR3 comprises 15 residues. V shed 5 bases and J shed 0 bases, with 13 bases lying between them. Germline CDR1 reads SGHVS; CDR2 reads FQNEAQ. The CDR3 reads CASSPRQRANYGYTF. CDR3 DNA sequence: TGTGCCAGCAGCCCCCGACAGCGAGCTAACTATGGCTACACCTTC.

V gene TRBV4-2 combines with J gene TRBJ2-4; 9 bases are a match to TRBD2. This CDR3 has 15 residues. V was clipped by 0 bases and J by 15 bases; unmatched bases: 12. Germline-derived CDR1 and CDR2 are LGHNA and YNFKEQ. CDR3 DNA: TGTGCCAGCAGCCAAGATCTGGATAGCGGGGGTACAAGGTACTTC. This gives the protein CASSQDLDSGGTRYF.

The V call is TRBV4-3, the J call TRBJ2-3; no clear D. V gave up 0 bases and J gave up 2 bases, with 9 bases separating them. CDR3 length: 15 residues. Germline V gene sequence: CDR1 LGHNA, CDR2 YSLEER. CDR3 nucleotides: TGCGCCAGCAGCCAAGATTTCCAGACCACAGATACGCAGTATTTT. Its protein is CASSQDFQTTDTQYF.

The gene calls are TRBV21-1 and TRBJ2-2; the table's D call, TRBD1, was not checked against the DNA. TRBV21-1 is listed as a pseudogene. The CDR3 is 16 residues long. CDR3 sequence reads: CASGELQETQAGELFF. CDR3 bases: TGTGCCAGCGGAGAGTTACAGGAGACGCAGGCCGGGGAGCTGTTTTTT.